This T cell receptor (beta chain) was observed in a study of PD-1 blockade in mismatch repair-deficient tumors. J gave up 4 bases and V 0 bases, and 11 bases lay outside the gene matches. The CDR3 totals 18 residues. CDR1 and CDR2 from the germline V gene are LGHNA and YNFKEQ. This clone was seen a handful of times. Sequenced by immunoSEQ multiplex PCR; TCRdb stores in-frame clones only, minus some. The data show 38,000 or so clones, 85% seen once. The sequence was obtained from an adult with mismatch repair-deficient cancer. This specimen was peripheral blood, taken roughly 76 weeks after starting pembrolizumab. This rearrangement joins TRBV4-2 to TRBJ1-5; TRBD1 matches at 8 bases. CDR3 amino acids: CASSQETAGGMRNQPQHF. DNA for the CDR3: TGTGCCAGCAGCCAAGAAACGGCAGGGGGCATGAGGAATCAGCCCCAGCATTTT.